These 26 T cell receptor beta chains came from one sample sequenced in a study of T cell repertoires in cytomegalovirus infection. The antigens these receptors bind are not known. One entry per CDR3 protein, called by TCRdb with MiXCR from the reads. The sample lists more than 65,000 distinct CDR3 sequences, under 55% seen once, with over 85% in the top ten. The material sequenced was CD8+ T cells from cultured PBMCs, taken from culture after CMV antigen stimulation. Receptors were obtained from a human donor in good health (CMV status not recorded). Some clones in this sample may be carry-over from other donors' samples.

The table lists this clonotype with a few counts. The rearrangement uses TRBV15 and TRBJ2-1, with a tentative D call TRBD2 (6 bases). Per the germline V gene, CDR1 is LNHNV and CDR2 is YYDKDF (reference sequence). This CDR3 has 16 amino acids. V was clipped by 2 bases and J by 2 bases, with 13 bases between them. For the CDR3, the DNA is TGTGCCACCAGCAGATCGCGGGGACTGGCCTACAATGAGCAGTTCTTC. This translates into CATSRSRGLAYNEQFF.

The rearrangement uses TRBV2 and TRBJ2-1, with TRBD2 matching over 14 bases. Trimming removed 6 bases from V and 0 bases from J; junction bases left unmatched: 7. This CDR3 has 18 residues. CDR1 and CDR2 (germline): SNHLY, FYNNEI. CDR3: CASSATSGRAISYNEQFF. As DNA, the CDR3 is TGTGCCAGCAGCGCGACTAGCGGGAGGGCCATCTCCTACAATGAGCAGTTCTTC.

The chain joins TRBV10-3 to TRBJ2-2; a weak D match, TRBD2 (6 bases). Trimming took off 7 bases at V and 3 bases at J, with 12 bases between the two ends. Per germline, CDR1 ENHRY and CDR2 SYGVKD. This CDR3 is 14 amino acids long. This CDR3 reads CAIKTSGDTGELFF. CDR3 DNA: TGTGCCATCAAGACTAGTGGGGACACCGGGGAGCTGTTTTTT.

This chain connects TRBV4-1 to TRBJ2-7; D may match TRBD1 or TRBD2 (6 bases each). This CDR3 is 17 amino acids long. Per germline, CDR1 MGHRA and CDR2 YSYEKL. Trimming took 8 bases from V and 0 from J, leaving 23 bases between them. As DNA, the CDR3 is TGCGCCAGCTCGGTTTCTAGGTTCGGGGGCGGCTCCTACGAGCAGTACTTC. Residues: CASSVSRFGGGSYEQYF.

Only a few counts were recorded for this clonotype. The chain employs TRBV4-2 and TRBJ2-3; TRBD2 aligns across 12 bases. The CDR3 extends over 17 amino acids. The V gene's germline CDR1 is LGHNA and CDR2 YNFKEQ. Unmatched junction bases numbered 5, after V lost 2 bases and J lost 2 bases. CDR3 loop: CASSQTSGGPPTDTQYF. CDR3 nucleotides: TGTGCCAGCAGCCAAACTAGCGGGGGGCCCCCCACAGATACGCAGTATTTT.

In this sample, this clonotype turned up many times. The genes are TRBV28 and TRBJ2-7; D gene ambiguous. The germline V and J ends were trimmed by 7 bases and 5 bases, with 18 bases remaining between them. The CDR3 extends over 14 amino acids. Germline CDR1 is MDHEN and CDR2 is SYDVKM. The CDR3 spells CASTPTQPGDEQYF. The CDR3 nucleotides are TGTGCCAGCACCCCCACCCAACCTGGCGACGAGCAGTACTTC.

This clonotype was seen many times. V gene TRBV7-9 combines with J gene TRBJ2-7; D ambiguous. The V end lost 6 bases, the J end lost 1 base, and 7 bases lay between the germline ends. The CDR3 has 12 amino acids. CDR1 SEHNR and CDR2 FQNEAQ come from the germline V gene (reference sequence). CDR3 sequence: CASSLGSYEQYF. CDR3 sequence (DNA): TGTGCCAGCAGTCTTGGTTCCTACGAGCAGTACTTC.

The chain employs TRBV20-1 and TRBJ1-5; no clear D. Germline V gene data show CDR1 as DFQATT and CDR2 as SNEGSKA (reference sequence). V lost 1 base to trimming and J lost 3 bases, with 7 bases between them. The CDR3 contains 13 residues. CDR3 region: CSARVGLNQPQHF. For the CDR3, the DNA is TGCAGTGCTAGAGTCGGCCTCAATCAGCCCCAGCATTTT.

This chain connects TRBV7-6 to TRBJ1-6; no clear D. The germline V gene encodes CDR1 SGHVS and CDR2 FNYEAQ. This CDR3 contains 14 residues. Between the trimmed V and J ends, which lost 11 bases and 0 bases, there was a span of 11 bases. CDR3 sequence: CAVPESSYNSPLHF. CDR3 nucleotide sequence: TGTGCCGTGCCGGAGAGCTCCTATAATTCACCCCTCCACTTT.

This clonotype was picked up many times. The V gene is TRBV7-8, the J gene TRBJ2-3, with unresolved D. Germline V gene sequence: CDR1 SGHVS, CDR2 FQNEAQ. The V end lost 0 bases, the J end lost 4 bases, and 2 bases lay between the germline ends. The CDR3 totals 12 residues. In DNA form, the CDR3 reads TGTGCCAGCAGCTTAGCTGCAGATACGCAGTATTTT. Translated, it gives CASSLAADTQYF.

The chain joins TRBV11-2 to TRBJ2-7, with D possibly being TRBD2 (5 bases). Trimming pared 5 bases from V and 3 bases from J, leaving 14 bases between. The length of the CDR3 is 14 residues. Looked up from germline, CDR1 is SGHAT and CDR2 is FQNNGV. The CDR3 loop reads CASSARRGNYEQYF. CDR3 coding DNA: TGTGCCAGCAGCGCCCGACGAGGGAACTACGAGCAGTACTTC. The full variable domain, its missing parts supplied by reference TRBV11-2 and TRBJ2-7, is EAGVAQSPRYKIIEKRQSVAFWCNPISGHATLYWYQQILGQGPKLLIQFQNNGVVDDSQLPKDRFSAERLKGVDSTLKIQPAKLEDSAVYLCASSARRGNYEQYFGPGTRLTVT.

This clonotype was detected only a few times. The chain carries TRBV27 and TRBJ2-3; D may be TRBD2 (6 bases). The CDR3 spans 16 residues. Germline CDR1 and CDR2: MNHEY and SMNVEV (reference sequence). Trimming took off 0 bases at V and 5 bases at J, with 15 bases between the two ends. The CDR3 loop reads CASSLSGREWVDTQYF. CDR3 in DNA: TGTGCCAGCAGTTTATCGGGTCGGGAGTGGGTAGATACGCAGTATTTT.

This clonotype was seen more than once but under ten times. This chain connects TRBV11-1 to TRBJ2-2, with TRBD2 matching 7 bases. The germline CDR1 and CDR2 sequences are SGHAT and FQDESV (reference sequence). The CDR3 runs 17 residues. Unmatched junction bases numbered 10, after V lost 2 bases and J lost 4 bases. In DNA, the CDR3 is TGTGCCAGCAGCTTACCCGAGCGGGAAACAGGCACCGGGGAGCTGTTTTTT. Protein product: CASSLPERETGTGELFF. The entire variable domain, with the rest obtained from reference TRBV11-1 and TRBJ2-2, is as follows: EAEVAQSPRYKITEKSQAVAFWCDPISGHATLYWYRQILGQGPELLVQFQDESVVDDSQLPKDRFSAERLKGVDSTLKIQPAELGDSAMYLCASSLPERETGTGELFFGEGSRLTVL.

The CDR3 DNA reads TGTGCCAGCAGCCAGAAAACCGCGTCTGAGCAGTTCTTC. It specifies CASSQKTASEQFF. The chain carries TRBV7-1 and TRBJ2-1; D uncertain. TRBV7-1 is known as an ORF, though its function is uncertain. The CDR3 extends over 13 amino acids. Trimming removed 5 bases from V and 9 bases from J, with 14 bases in between.

The rearrangement uses TRBV4-1 and TRBJ2-1; D is perhaps TRBD1 or TRBD2 (5 bases each). Germline CDR1 reads MGHRA; CDR2 reads YSYEKL. The CDR3 loop spans 14 amino acids. Deletions cut 0 bases from V and 7 bases from J, with 10 bases between. The CDR3 protein is CASSQDLGGNEQFF. The CDR3, as DNA: TGCGCCAGCAGCCAAGATCTTGGGGGAAATGAGCAGTTCTTC.

This rearrangement joins TRBV29-1 to TRBJ2-2; D is uncertain. Germline CDR1 SQVTM, CDR2 ANQGSEA. This CDR3 comprises 11 residues. V lost 4 bases and J lost 4, with 4 bases in between. The CDR3 reads CSVGRTGELFF. The CDR3, as DNA: TGCAGCGTTGGGCGCACCGGGGAGCTGTTTTTT.

In its sample, this clonotype was seen once. The chain uses TRBV19 and TRBJ2-7, with D maybe TRBD1 (6 bases). CDR3 length: 12 amino acids. Trimming left V 5 bases short and J 7 bases short, with 12 bases between. Looked up from germline, CDR1 is LNHDA and CDR2 is SQIVND (reference sequence). As DNA, the CDR3 is TGTGCCAGTAGTTCCGGGACACTAGAGCAGTACTTC. The encoded protein is CASSSGTLEQYF.

Here the CDR3 reads CASSVGDSLSYEQYF. The DNA for the CDR3 is TGTGCCAGCAGCGTAGGGGACAGCCTGTCCTACGAGCAGTACTTC. The V and J genes are TRBV9 and TRBJ2-7; TRBD1 aligns across 7 bases. Germline-derived CDR1 and CDR2 are SGDLS and YYNGEE. The J segment lost 1 base and the V segment lost 0 bases, leaving 4 bases of the junction unmatched. The CDR3 is 15 residues long.

The chain couples TRBV7-3 to TRBJ2-3, with 7 bases that match TRBD2. The V gene end was trimmed by 5 bases and the J gene end by 2 bases; junction bases not matched to a gene: 1. Germline CDR1 reads SGHTA; CDR2 reads FQGTGA. This CDR3 spans 13 amino acids. CDR3 loop: CASSRLATDTQYF. CDR3 coding DNA: TGTGCCAGCAGCCGACTAGCCACAGATACGCAGTATTTT.

The chain joins TRBV7-6 to TRBJ2-1; 11 bases are a match to TRBD2. Germline V lookup: CDR1 SGHVS, CDR2 FNYEAQ. J lost 7 bases, V lost 5 bases, and 10 bases had no gene match. The CDR3 consists of 16 residues. The CDR3 sequence: CASSLRLAGYWNEQFF. CDR3 DNA: TGTGCCAGCAGCCTTAGACTAGCGGGATATTGGAATGAGCAGTTCTTC.

The chain joins TRBV7-9 to TRBJ2-7; D remains ambiguous. CDR1 is SEHNR and CDR2 is FQNEAQ in the germline V gene (reference sequence). Trimming took off 4 bases at V and 2 bases at J, with 6 bases between the two ends. The CDR3 sequence is 12 residues long. CDR3 protein: CASSYGTYEQYF. DNA for the CDR3: TGTGCCAGCAGCTATGGCACCTACGAGCAGTACTTC.

The chain recombines TRBV27 with TRBJ1-2; tentatively, D is TRBD1 (5 bases). Trimming cost V 4 bases and J 5 bases, with 14 bases left between them. There are 14 residues in the CDR3. Germline CDR1 is MNHEY and CDR2 is SMNVEV (reference sequence). The CDR3 is CASSSGGYSYGYTF. Written as DNA, the CDR3 is TGTGCCAGCAGTTCCGGGGGTTATAGTTATGGCTACACCTTC.

Ten or more counts support this clonotype. This chain uses TRBV7-8 with TRBJ2-7, with D possibly matching TRBD1 (5 bases). Trimming took off 7 bases at V and 5 bases at J, with 18 bases between the two ends. Germline values: CDR1 SGHVS, CDR2 FQNEAQ. CDR3 size: 14 residues. The CDR3 spells CASTPDTPGDEQYF. CDR3 coding DNA: TGTGCCAGCACCCCGGACACCCCTGGCGACGAGCAGTACTTC.

In its sample, this clonotype was seen a few times. V and J are TRBV11-2 and TRBJ2-1, with a tentative D call TRBD2 (5 bases). Germline CDR1 is SGHAT and CDR2 is FQNNGV. The ends were cut back, 4 bases at V and 8 bases at J, with 18 bases in the middle. This CDR3 is 15 amino acids long. CDR3 protein: CASSSPLLEVDEQFF. CDR3 in DNA: TGTGCCAGCAGCTCTCCGTTACTAGAGGTCGATGAGCAGTTCTTC.

This clonotype occurred a few times. The chain has TRBV19 and TRBJ2-7; TRBD2 agrees at 8 bases. CDR1 is LNHDA and CDR2 is SQIVND in the germline V gene (reference sequence). J gave up 2 bases and V 5 bases, and 5 bases lay outside the gene matches. The CDR3 spans 14 residues. CDR3 residues: CASSATSGPYEQYF. In DNA form, the CDR3 reads TGTGCCAGTAGTGCTACTAGCGGACCCTACGAGCAGTACTTC.

The chain recombines TRBV10-2 with TRBJ1-5; a weak D match, TRBD1 (6 bases). Germline assignment: CDR1 WSHSY and CDR2 SAAADI. V lost 2 bases to trimming and J lost 4 bases, with 12 bases between them. CDR3 length: 15 amino acids. CDR3 in DNA: TGCGCCAGCAGTGAGAGGGTAGGGGGTAATCAGCCCCAGCATTTT. Translation: CASSERVGGNQPQHF.